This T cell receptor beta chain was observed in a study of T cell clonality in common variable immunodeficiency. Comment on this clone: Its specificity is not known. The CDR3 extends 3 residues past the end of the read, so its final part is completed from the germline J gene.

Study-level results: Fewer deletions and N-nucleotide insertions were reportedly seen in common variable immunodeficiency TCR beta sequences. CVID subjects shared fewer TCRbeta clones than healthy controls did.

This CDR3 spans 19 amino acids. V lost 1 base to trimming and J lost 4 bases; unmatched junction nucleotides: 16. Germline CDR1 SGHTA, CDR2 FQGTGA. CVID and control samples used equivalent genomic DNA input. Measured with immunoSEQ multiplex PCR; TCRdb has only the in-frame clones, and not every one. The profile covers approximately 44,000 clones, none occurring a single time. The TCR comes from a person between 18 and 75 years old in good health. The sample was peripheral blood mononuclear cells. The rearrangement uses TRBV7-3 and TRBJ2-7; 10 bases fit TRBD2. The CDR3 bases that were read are TGTGCCAGCAGCTTAAATTCTTTGGGGATAGCGGGAGGAAGATACGAG. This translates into CASSLNSLGIAGGRYE. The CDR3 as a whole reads CASSLNSLGIAGGRYEQYF.